These 28 T cell receptor beta chains originate from one sample sequenced in a study of PD-1 blockade in classical Hodgkin lymphoma. Every single patient, without exception, relapsed after autologous stem cell transplantation, and brentuximab vedotin exposure varied. Clones were sequenced by immunoSEQ multiplex PCR, and TCRdb holds only the in-frame ones, with some missing. This table has tens of thousands of clones, approximately 83% appearing once. Specimen: peripheral blood mononuclear cells (PBMCs), collected at baseline. These receptor sequences come from a human donor with classical Hodgkin lymphoma.

This rearrangement joins TRBV19 to TRBJ2-2; D remains unclear. The CDR3 extends over 16 amino acids. The germline V gene encodes CDR1 LNHDA and CDR2 SQIVND (reference sequence). Trimming left V 1 base short and J 0 bases short, with 9 bases between. CDR3 DNA sequence: TGTGCCAGTAGTATAGTGGGCAGGCCGAACACCGGGGAGCTGTTTTTT. Its protein is CASSIVGRPNTGELFF.

V gene TRBV4-1 combines with J gene TRBJ2-4; 9 bases are a match to TRBD2. Looked up from germline, CDR1 is MGHRA and CDR2 is YSYEKL. The V and J ends lost 0 bases and 9 bases, in that order; junction bases with no gene match: 9. The CDR3 is 16 residues long. The CDR3 region has the DNA TGCGCCAGCAGCCAAGAGAAGGCGGGAGGGCAAAGCATTCAGTACTTC. Its translation: CASSQEKAGGQSIQYF.

The chain combines TRBV10-3 with TRBJ2-7; 9 positions agree with TRBD2. After removal of 4 bases from V and 4 bases from J, the junction contained 5 bases not matched to a gene. CDR3 size: 14 residues. In germline, CDR1 is ENHRY, CDR2 SYGVKD. CDR3: CAISGASGEYEQYF. The DNA for the CDR3 is TGTGCCATCAGTGGGGCTAGCGGGGAATACGAGCAGTACTTC.

The chain joins TRBV6-6 to TRBJ2-7; no clear D gene. The CDR3 consists of 11 residues. Germline V gene lookup returns CDR1 MNHNY and CDR2 SVGAGI (reference sequence). Trimming stripped 5 bases from V and 3 bases from J, with 5 bases between. CDR3 coding DNA: TGTGCCAGCAGTGACGGCTACGAGCAGTACTTC. Translated: CASSDGYEQYF.

A word on this clone: The junction and the germline gene differ at one end; a read error may be behind it. Other DNA variants within this sample encode the same CDR3. The V and J genes are TRBV6-5 and TRBJ2-7; D possibly matches TRBD1 or TRBD2 (5 bases each). The germline gives CDR1 MNHEY, CDR2 SVGAGI. The CDR3 contains 11 residues. The CDR3, as DNA: TGTGCCAGTAGTTGGGGGAGCGAGCAGTACTTC. It codes for CASSWGSEQYF.

This chain links TRBV5-1 with TRBJ2-1; 7 positions agree with TRBD1. Germline-derived CDR1 and CDR2 are SGHRS and YFSETQ. This CDR3 is built from 19 residues. V lost 2 bases to trimming and J lost 7 bases; unmatched junction nucleotides: 21. CDR3 in amino acids: CASSFPRQGPQVNINEQFF. CDR3 DNA: TGCGCCAGCAGCTTTCCGAGACAGGGTCCTCAAGTCAACATAAATGAGCAGTTCTTC.

As DNA, the CDR3 is TGTGCCAGCAGCTTAGACCTCGGGGAGCTGTTTTTT. This sequence encodes CASSLDLGELFF. The chain links TRBV7-9 to TRBJ2-2, with D hard to call. V was shortened by 1 base and J by 7 bases, with 4 bases between the two germline ends. The CDR3 contains 12 residues. The germline V gene encodes CDR1 SEHNR and CDR2 FQNEAQ (reference sequence).

This clone was recorded once. The chain has TRBV7-9 and TRBJ1-1; D is unresolved. Germline V CDR1 and CDR2: SEHNR, FQNEAQ (reference sequence). V dropped 3 bases and J dropped 10 bases, with 12 bases sitting between them. The CDR3 is 12 residues long. The CDR3 DNA follows: TGTGCCAGCAGCTTTGAGGGCCGCGGAGCTTTCTTT. It codes for CASSFEGRGAFF. The variable domain in full, completed from reference TRBV7-9 and TRBJ1-1, reads DTGVSQNPRHKITKRGQNVTFRCDPISEHNRLYWYRQTLGQGPEFLTYFQNEAQLEKSRLLSDRFSAERPKGSFSTLEIQRTEQGDSAMYLCASSFEGRGAFFGQGTRLTVV.

The V call is TRBV27, the J call TRBJ1-1; TRBD1 matches 7 bases. Germline assignment: CDR1 MNHEY and CDR2 SMNVEV (reference sequence). CDR3 length: 15 residues. V trimming: 5 bases; J trimming: 4 bases; junction bases outside the gene matches: 10. This CDR3 reads CASSPRPGGATEAFF. CDR3 bases: TGTGCCAGCAGTCCCCGCCCAGGGGGAGCCACTGAAGCTTTCTTT.

The genes are TRBV6-6 and TRBJ1-5; unclear D gene. Germline lookup yields CDR1 MNHNY and CDR2 SVGAGI (reference sequence). Trimming stripped 4 bases from V and 3 bases from J, with 10 bases between. This CDR3 is 14 amino acids long. The chain's CDR3 is CASSFGSLNQPQHF. CDR3 in DNA: TGTGCCAGCAGTTTTGGCAGCCTCAATCAGCCCCAGCATTTT.

In DNA, the CDR3 is TGTGCCAGCAGTTACTCCCGGGGACAGGGGCCAACAGATACGCAGTATTTT. Translation gives CASSYSRGQGPTDTQYF. V gene TRBV6-7 combines with J gene TRBJ2-3; 10 bases match TRBD1. TRBV6-7 is an ORF for which the function is uncertain. The length of the CDR3 is 17 residues. Germline trimming cut 0 bases from V and 3 bases from J; bases unmatched to any gene: 6.

The chain employs TRBV19 and TRBJ2-5, with 8 nucleotides matching TRBD1. The CDR3 length is 16 residues. Trimming cost V 3 bases and J 0 bases; bases outside gene matches: 6. Germline V gene sequence: CDR1 LNHDA, CDR2 SQIVND (reference sequence). The CDR3 here is CASSIGDRSYQETQYF. Written as DNA, the CDR3 is TGTGCCAGTAGTATCGGGGACAGGAGCTACCAAGAGACCCAGTACTTC.

The J gene is TRBJ2-7, the V gene TRBV19; tentatively, D is TRBD2 (6 bases). Between the trimmed V and J ends, which lost 6 bases and 1 base, there was a span of 10 bases. The CDR3 runs to 13 residues. Germline V gene sequence: CDR1 LNHDA, CDR2 SQIVND (reference sequence). The CDR3 nucleotides are TGTGCCAGTAGCCTCGGGACTTCCTACGAGCAGTACTTC. Its translation: CASSLGTSYEQYF.

The sample holds one count of this clone. The chain uses TRBV9 and TRBJ2-1; possibly TRBD1 for D (6 bases). V lost 4 bases and J 10 bases, leaving 21 bases between the germline ends. Germline loops: CDR1 SGDLS, CDR2 YYNGEE. This CDR3 region has 15 residues. CDR3 coding DNA: TGTGCCAGCAGCCCCCTTCGGGCCCTTCAGGGGGAGCAGTTCTTC. Translating gives CASSPLRALQGEQFF. The full variable domain, completed using reference TRBV9 and TRBJ2-1, is DSGVTQTPKHLITATGQRVTLRCSPRSGDLSVYWYQQSLDQGLQFLIQYYNGEERAKGNILERFSAQQFPDLHSELNLSSLELGDSALYFCASSPLRALQGEQFFGPGTRLTVL.

CDR3: CASSLESPHIGELFF. The CDR3 region has the DNA TGTGCCAGCAGCTTAGAAAGTCCACACATCGGGGAGCTGTTTTTT. The V and J genes are TRBV7-9 and TRBJ2-2; D remains unclear. V dropped 1 base and J dropped 7 bases, with 13 bases sitting between them. This CDR3 comprises 15 residues. From germline, CDR1 is SEHNR and CDR2 FQNEAQ (reference sequence).

The V call is TRBV7-2, the J call TRBJ2-3; D possibly corresponds to TRBD2 (7 bases). This CDR3 spans 15 amino acids. V lost 1 base to trimming and J lost 3 bases, with 11 bases between them. CDR1 is SGHTA, CDR2 FQGNSA, per germline. The CDR3 sequence is CASSLVGGGTDTQYF. CDR3 DNA: TGTGCCAGCAGCTTAGTAGGGGGGGGAACAGATACGCAGTATTTT.

The chain combines TRBV19 with TRBJ1-1; D remains ambiguous. The V gene lost 6 bases and the J gene lost 1 base, with 6 bases spanning the gap. The germline V gene has CDR1 LNHDA and CDR2 SQIVND (reference sequence). This CDR3 is 12 amino acids long. The CDR3 here is CASRRENTEAFF. The CDR3 nucleotides read TGTGCCAGTAGACGTGAGAACACTGAAGCTTTCTTT.

The chain is built from TRBV27 and TRBJ2-2; 10 nucleotides line up with TRBD1. CDR3 length: 16 residues. The junction had 6 bases not matched to a gene; V was cut back by 2 bases and J by 6 bases. Germline-derived CDR1 and CDR2 are MNHEY and SMNVEV (reference sequence). The CDR3 region has the DNA TGTGCCAGCAGTTTACGGGACAGGGGTTTCCCCGGGGAGCTGTTTTTT. It codes for CASSLRDRGFPGELFF.

A few counts support this clone. Other DNA sequences of this sample code for an identical CDR3. The rearrangement links TRBV30 to TRBJ1-4, with D hard to call. Per the germline V gene, CDR1 is GTSNPN and CDR2 is SVGIG (reference sequence). Trimming removed 0 bases at V and 6 bases at J, with 14 bases between. There are 15 residues in the CDR3. The CDR3 loop is CAWSVRGRVDEKLFF. CDR3 sequence (DNA): TGTGCCTGGAGTGTACGAGGGAGGGTTGATGAAAAACTGTTTTTT. Drawing the rest from reference TRBV30 and TRBJ1-4, the complete variable domain is SQTIHQWPATLVQPVGSPLSLECTVEGTSNPNLYWYRQAAGRGLQLLFYSVGIGQISSEVPQNLSASRPQDRQFILSSKKLLLSDSGFYLCAWSVRGRVDEKLFFGSGTQLSVL.

A note on this clone: This may arise from a read error, as a much more abundant clone is one base away. J is TRBJ2-5 and V is TRBV29-1; perhaps D is TRBD1 or TRBD2 (7 bases each). This CDR3 region has 15 residues. V dropped 0 bases and J dropped 4 bases, with 15 bases sitting between them. CDR1 SQVTM and CDR2 ANQGSEA come from the germline V gene. Written as DNA, the CDR3 is TGCAGCGTTGAAGATGAACAGGGGAGGGCAGAGACCCAGTACTTC. Amino acid sequence: CSVEDEQGRAETQYF.

The chain is built from TRBV30 and TRBJ1-3; D unresolved. Trimming took 2 bases from V and 0 from J, leaving 5 bases between them. Germline CDR1 reads GTSNPN; CDR2 reads SVGIG (reference sequence). This CDR3 has 13 amino acids. The CDR3 loop reads CAWSLGSGNTIYF. The CDR3 region has the DNA TGTGCCTGGAGTCTGGGCTCTGGAAACACCATATATTTT.

The CDR3: CASSQELAGATEQFF. DNA for the CDR3: TGTGCCAGCAGCCAAGAACTAGCGGGTGCTACTGAGCAGTTCTTC. V is TRBV4-2 and J is TRBJ2-1; 9 bases match TRBD2. The V segment lost 0 bases and the J segment 9 bases; nucleotides outside the gene matches: 6. CDR1 is LGHNA, CDR2 YNFKEQ, per germline. The CDR3 extends over 15 amino acids.

V gene TRBV9 combines with J gene TRBJ1-2, with D perhaps matching TRBD1 (5 bases). Germline CDR1 is SGDLS and CDR2 is YYNGEE. CDR3 size: 13 residues. V was shortened by 6 bases and J by 5 bases, with 14 bases between the two germline ends. CDR3 loop: CASTLGGDYGYTF. The CDR3 DNA reads as TGTGCCAGCACCCTGGGGGGGGATTATGGCTACACCTTC.

The chain has TRBV19 and TRBJ2-7; 7 positions agree with TRBD1. CDR1 is LNHDA, CDR2 SQIVND, per germline (reference sequence). V was pared by 3 bases and J by 2 bases, with 4 bases of the junction left unmatched. This CDR3 has 14 residues. CDR3 region: CASSIWDRPYEQYF. CDR3 bases: TGTGCCAGTAGTATCTGGGACAGACCCTACGAGCAGTACTTC. The whole variable domain, filled in from reference TRBV19 and TRBJ2-7, reads DGGITQSPKYLFRKEGQNVTLSCEQNLNHDAMYWYRQDPGQGLRLIYYSQIVNDFQKGDIAEGYSVSREKKESFPLTVTSAQKNPTAFYLCASSIWDRPYEQYFGPGTRLTVT.

The V and J genes are TRBV6-6 and TRBJ2-5; 10 bases are shared with TRBD1. This CDR3 is 15 amino acids long. Germline assignment: CDR1 MNHNY and CDR2 SVGAGI (reference sequence). J was trimmed by 11 bases and V by 8 bases; bases with no gene match: 17. This CDR3 is CASRTQSGTGVEQYF. As DNA, the CDR3 is TGTGCCAGCCGAACCCAGTCCGGGACAGGGGTAGAGCAGTACTTC.

This clone was found once. This chain joins TRBV7-2 and TRBJ2-2; D may be TRBD1 or TRBD2 (5 bases each). The CDR3 contains 14 residues. The germline V and J ends were trimmed by 6 bases and 3 bases, with 11 bases remaining between them. CDR1 SGHTA and CDR2 FQGNSA come from the germline V gene. CDR3 sequence (DNA): TGTGCCAGCAGAGAACTAGGGGACACCGGGGAGCTGTTTTTT. Encoded protein: CASRELGDTGELFF.

The gene calls are TRBV6-6 and TRBJ1-4; D is uncertain. Germline lookup yields CDR1 MNHNY and CDR2 SVGAGI (reference sequence). The CDR3 loop spans 14 amino acids. The V end was cut by 5 bases, the J end by 8 bases, with 15 bases between. CDR3 bases: TGTGCCAGCAGTCCCGGGAATCTCGGAGAAAAACTGTTTTTT. Translation gives CASSPGNLGEKLFF.

This chain uses TRBV7-2 with TRBJ2-7; TRBD1 might be the D (6 bases). Germline CDR1 and CDR2: SGHTA and FQGNSA. The V end was cut by 0 bases, the J end by 0 bases, with 9 bases between. The CDR3 runs to 15 residues. The CDR3 loop reads CASSLAQGYSYEQYF. The CDR3 nucleotides are TGTGCCAGCAGCTTAGCCCAGGGGTACTCCTACGAGCAGTACTTC.